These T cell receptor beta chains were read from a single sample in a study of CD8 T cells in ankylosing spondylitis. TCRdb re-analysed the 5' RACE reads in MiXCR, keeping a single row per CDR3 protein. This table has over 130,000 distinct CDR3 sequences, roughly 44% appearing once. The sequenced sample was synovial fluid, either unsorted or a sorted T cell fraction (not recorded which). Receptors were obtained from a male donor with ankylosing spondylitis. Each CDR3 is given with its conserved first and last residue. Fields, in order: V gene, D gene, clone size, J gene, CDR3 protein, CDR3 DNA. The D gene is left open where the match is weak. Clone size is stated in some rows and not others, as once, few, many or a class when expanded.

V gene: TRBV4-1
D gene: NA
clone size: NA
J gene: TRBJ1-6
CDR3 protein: CASSHLPREEYSPLHF
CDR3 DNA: TGCGCCAGCAGCCACCTCCCCAGGGAAGAGTATTCACCCCTCCACTTT

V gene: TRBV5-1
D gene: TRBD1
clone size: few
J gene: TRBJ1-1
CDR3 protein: CASSPRGTENTEAFF
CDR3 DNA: TGCGCCAGCAGCCCGCGTGGGACAGAGAACACTGAAGCTTTCTTT

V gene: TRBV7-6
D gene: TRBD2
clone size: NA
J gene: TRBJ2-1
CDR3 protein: CASSLRLAIVLSYNEQFF
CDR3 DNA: TGTGCCAGCAGCTTGAGACTAGCGATTGTACTCTCCTACAATGAGCAGTTCTTC

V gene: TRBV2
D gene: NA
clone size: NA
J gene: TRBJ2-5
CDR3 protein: CASSEYLAETQYF
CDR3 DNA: TGTGCCAGCAGTGAATATCTAGCAGAGACCCAGTACTTC

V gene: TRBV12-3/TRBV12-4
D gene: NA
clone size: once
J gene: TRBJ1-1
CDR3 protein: CASSPNRATAPGTEAFF
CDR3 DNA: TGTGCCAGCAGTCCCAATCGAGCTACAGCGCCGGGCACTGAAGCTTTCTTT

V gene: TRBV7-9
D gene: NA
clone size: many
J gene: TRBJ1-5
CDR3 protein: CASSPPGFGVQPQHF
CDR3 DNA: TGTGCCAGCAGCCCCCCCGGGTTCGGGGTTCAGCCCCAGCATTTT

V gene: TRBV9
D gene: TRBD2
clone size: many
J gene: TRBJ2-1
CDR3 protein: CASQGLAGGPISEQFF
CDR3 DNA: TGTGCCAGCCAGGGACTAGCGGGAGGTCCGATAAGCGAGCAGTTCTTC

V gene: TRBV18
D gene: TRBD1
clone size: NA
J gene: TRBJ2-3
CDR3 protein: CASSRPGQGTDTQYF
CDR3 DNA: TGTGCCAGCTCACGACCGGGACAGGGCACAGATACGCAGTATTTT

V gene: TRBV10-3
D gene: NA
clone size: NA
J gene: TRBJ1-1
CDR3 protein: CAISEGGANTEAFF
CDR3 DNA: TGTGCCATCAGTGAGGGGGGCGCTAACACTGAAGCTTTCTTT

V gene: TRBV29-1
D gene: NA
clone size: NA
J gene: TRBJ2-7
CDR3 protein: CSVGLDEQYF
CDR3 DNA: TGCAGCGTTGGTCTTGACGAGCAGTACTTC

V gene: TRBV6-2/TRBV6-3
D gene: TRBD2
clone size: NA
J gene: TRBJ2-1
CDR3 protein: CASSKTSGANEQFF
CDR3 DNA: TGTGCCAGCAGTAAGACTAGCGGGGCCAATGAGCAGTTCTTC

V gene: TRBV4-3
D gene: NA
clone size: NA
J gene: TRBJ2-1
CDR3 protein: CASSLWVAWNEQFF
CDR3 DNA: TGCGCCAGCAGCTTGTGGGTAGCCTGGAATGAGCAGTTCTTC

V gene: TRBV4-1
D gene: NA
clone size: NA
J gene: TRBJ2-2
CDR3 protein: CASSAGPGYTGELFF
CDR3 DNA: TGCGCCAGCAGCGCCGGGCCTGGATACACCGGGGAGCTGTTTTTT

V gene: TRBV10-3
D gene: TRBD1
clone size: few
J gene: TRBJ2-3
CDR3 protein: CAISGPTTGGSGIYTDTQYF
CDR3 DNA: TGTGCCATCAGCGGGCCTACGACAGGGGGCAGCGGGATTTACACAGATACGCAGTATTTT

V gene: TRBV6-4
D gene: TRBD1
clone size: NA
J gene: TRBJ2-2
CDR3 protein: CASSEGKQGTGELFF
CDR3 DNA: TGTGCCAGCAGTGAGGGGAAACAGGGGACCGGGGAGCTGTTTTTT

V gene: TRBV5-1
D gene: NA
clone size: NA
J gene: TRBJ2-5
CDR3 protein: CASSLVSGRGTQYF
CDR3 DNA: TGCGCCAGCAGCTTGGTTAGCGGTAGGGGGACCCAGTACTTC

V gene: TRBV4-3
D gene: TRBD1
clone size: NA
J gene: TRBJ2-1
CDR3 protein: CASSQFWLRDRDSNEQFF
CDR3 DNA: TGCGCCAGCAGCCAATTTTGGTTGCGGGACAGGGATAGCAATGAGCAGTTCTTC

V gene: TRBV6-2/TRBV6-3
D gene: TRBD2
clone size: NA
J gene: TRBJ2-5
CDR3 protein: CASTRLAGGEETQYF
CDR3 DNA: TGTGCCAGCACTAGACTAGCGGGAGGGGAAGAGACCCAGTACTTC

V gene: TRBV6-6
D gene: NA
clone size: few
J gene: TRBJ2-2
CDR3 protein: CASKQIRAGELFF
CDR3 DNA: TGTGCCAGCAAACAGATTAGGGCCGGGGAGCTGTTTTTT

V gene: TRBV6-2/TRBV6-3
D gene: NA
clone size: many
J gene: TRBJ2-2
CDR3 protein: CASSNYDTGELFF
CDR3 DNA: TGTGCCAGCAGTAACTACGACACCGGGGAGCTGTTTTTT

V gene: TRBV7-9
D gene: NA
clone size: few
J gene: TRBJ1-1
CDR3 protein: CASSSTGRTEAFF
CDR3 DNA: TGTGCCAGCAGCTCGACAGGTCGTACTGAAGCTTTCTTT

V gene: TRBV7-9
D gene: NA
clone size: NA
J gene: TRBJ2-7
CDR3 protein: CASSLVWGDVSYEQYF
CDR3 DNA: TGTGCCAGCAGCTTAGTATGGGGGGACGTCTCCTACGAGCAGTACTTC

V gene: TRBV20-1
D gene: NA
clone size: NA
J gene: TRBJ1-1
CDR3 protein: CSARGGGENTEAFF
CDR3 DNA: TGCAGTGCTAGAGGGGGCGGAGAGAACACTGAAGCTTTCTTT

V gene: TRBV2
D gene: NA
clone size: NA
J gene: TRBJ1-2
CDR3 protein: CARPGRGYTF
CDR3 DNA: TGTGCCAGACCCGGGCGGGGGTACACCTTC

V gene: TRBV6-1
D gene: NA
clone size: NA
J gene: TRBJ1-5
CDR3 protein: CASSEGIGFNQPQHF
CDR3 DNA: TGTGCCAGCAGTGAAGGAATAGGGTTCAATCAGCCCCAGCATTTT

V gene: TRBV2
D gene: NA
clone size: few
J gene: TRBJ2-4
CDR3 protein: CASNHRRAKNIQYF
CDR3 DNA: TGTGCCAGCAACCACCGACGGGCCAAAAACATTCAGTACTTC

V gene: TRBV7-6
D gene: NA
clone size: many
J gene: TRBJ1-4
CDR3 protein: CASSLEADNEKLFF
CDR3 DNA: TGTGCCAGCAGCTTAGAGGCCGATAATGAAAAACTGTTTTTT

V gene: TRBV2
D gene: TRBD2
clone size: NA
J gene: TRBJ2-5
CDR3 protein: CASRATSGQETQYF
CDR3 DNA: TGTGCCAGCAGGGCGACTAGCGGGCAAGAGACCCAGTACTTT

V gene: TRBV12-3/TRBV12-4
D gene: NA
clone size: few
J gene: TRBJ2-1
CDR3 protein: CASSLVDEQFF
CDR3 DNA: TGTGCCAGCAGTTTAGTGGATGAGCAGTTCTTC